The source of this TCR beta chain is a study of T cell responses to AZD1222 COVID-19 vaccine. The table lists this clone with a few counts. The antigen remains undetermined. The data were produced by immunoSEQ multiplex PCR, yet TCRdb's version contains in-frame clones alone and is incomplete. Of 150,000 to 160,000 clones listed, 85% to 90% are singletons. The CDR3 is 15 residues long. The germline V gene encodes CDR1 SGHVS and CDR2 FNYEAQ. Trimming left V 5 bases short and J 2 bases short, with 14 bases between. Findings and caveats of the study: Donors skewed white British and female; clonal diversity was possibly underestimated. Baseline antibody screening turned up just a handful of seropositive AZD1222 recipients.

The chain combines TRBV7-6 with TRBJ2-3, with D maybe TRBD2 (5 bases). Here the sequenced sample was peripheral blood, taken on day 0 of MenACWY control vaccination. This TCR came from an adult in good health. The DNA for the CDR3 is TGTGCCAGCAGCCAAAACACTAGGGACACAGATACGCAGTATTTT. Residues: CASSQNTRDTDTQYF.